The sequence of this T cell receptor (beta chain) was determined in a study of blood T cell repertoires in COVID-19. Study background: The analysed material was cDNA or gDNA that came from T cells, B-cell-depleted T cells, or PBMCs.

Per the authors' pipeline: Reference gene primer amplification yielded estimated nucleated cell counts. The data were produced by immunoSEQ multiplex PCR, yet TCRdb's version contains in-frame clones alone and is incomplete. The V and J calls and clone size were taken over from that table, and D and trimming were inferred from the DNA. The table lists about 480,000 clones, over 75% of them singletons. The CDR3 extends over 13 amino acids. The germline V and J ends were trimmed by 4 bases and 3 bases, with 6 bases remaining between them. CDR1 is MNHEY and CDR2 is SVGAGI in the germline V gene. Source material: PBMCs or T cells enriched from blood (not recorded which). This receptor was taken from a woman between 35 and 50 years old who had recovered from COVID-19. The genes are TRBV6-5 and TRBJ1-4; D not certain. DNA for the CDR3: TGTGCCAGCAGTTCGGTTTCTAATGAAAAACTGTTTTTT. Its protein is CASSSVSNEKLFF.